Presented here are 22 T cell receptor beta chains from one specimen sequenced in a study of T cells expressing NK-cell markers. TCRdb reprocessed the 5' RACE reads and keeps a single row for each CDR3 protein, giving no DNA. With 350,000 to 400,000 distinct CDR3 sequences in the sample, the ten largest clones hold about 10%. The specimen was blood T cells: a sorted CD56 or NKG2C T cell subset, CD4+ or CD8+ T cells, or bulk PBMC T cells (not recorded which). The receptors come from a woman aged 45-59 years in good health.

The chain carries TRBV12-3 or TRBV12-4 and TRBJ2-1; TCRdb proposes TRBD2, but this gene call is untestable without DNA. The CDR3 has 16 amino acids. This CDR3 reads CASSLEAGGRPNEQFF.

The chain uses TRBV29-1 and TRBJ2-7; TCRdb picks TRBD2, but there is no DNA to check that call. CDR3 length: 12 residues. Germline loops: CDR1 SQVTM, CDR2 ANQGSEA. CDR3 protein: CSVEGARYEQYF.

The rearrangement uses TRBV9 and TRBJ2-2. The CDR3 has 15 residues. Germline V CDR1 and CDR2: SGDLS, YYNGEE. CDR3 region: CASSVTSRVSGELFF.

This chain uses TRBV7-2 with TRBJ1-4; TCRdb gives TRBD1 as the D gene, but with no DNA this cannot be confirmed. Germline V CDR1 and CDR2: SGHTA, FQGNSA. CDR3 length: 15 amino acids. The chain's CDR3 is CASSIQGSNNEKLFF.

This chain uses TRBV12-3 or TRBV12-4 with TRBJ2-2; TCRdb gives TRBD1 as the D gene, but with no DNA this cannot be confirmed. The CDR3 runs to 14 residues. The chain's CDR3 is CASSRGPGVGELFF.

The V call is TRBV5-1, the J call TRBJ2-1; TCRdb's D call of TRBD1 is untestable without DNA. The germline gives CDR1 SGHRS, CDR2 YFSETQ. The length of the CDR3 is 15 residues. CDR3 protein: CASSLDSSVPDEQFF.

The rearrangement uses TRBV7-9 and TRBJ2-7; TCRdb lists TRBD1, though no DNA is available to test this call. The CDR3 extends over 14 amino acids. Germline CDR1 SEHNR, CDR2 FQNEAQ (reference sequence). The CDR3: CASSRDRPDYEQYF.

The rearrangement uses TRBV29-1 and TRBJ2-2; no DNA is available, so the TRBD1 call from TCRdb remains unchecked. The V gene's germline CDR1 is SQVTM and CDR2 ANQGSEA. CDR3 length: 14 amino acids. The CDR3 protein is CSVQGVANTGELFF.

This chain uses TRBV24-1 with TRBJ1-5; TCRdb proposes TRBD1, but this gene call is untestable without DNA. This CDR3 spans 16 amino acids. Germline-derived CDR1 and CDR2 are KGHDR and SFDVKD. The CDR3: CATSDARGGADQPQHF.

The gene calls are TRBV20-1 and TRBJ2-2; TCRdb's D call of TRBD2 is untestable without DNA. Germline CDR1 reads DFQATT; CDR2 reads SNEGSKA (reference sequence). The CDR3 length is 18 residues. CDR3 sequence: CSARNPRSSAGGPGELFF.

The CDR3 loop is CASSLPRTSHEQFF. The chain employs TRBV5-1 and TRBJ2-1; TCRdb picks TRBD2, but there is no DNA to check that call. CDR1 is SGHRS and CDR2 is YFSETQ in the germline V gene. The CDR3 sequence is 14 residues long.

This chain connects TRBV20-1 to TRBJ1-2. The length of the CDR3 is 11 residues. The V gene's germline CDR1 is DFQATT and CDR2 SNEGSKA (reference sequence). The CDR3 sequence is CSYRANYGYTF.

J is TRBJ1-6 and V is TRBV12-5. This CDR3 is 15 amino acids long. Germline CDR1 is LGHNT and CDR2 is FRNRAP. CDR3 loop: CASGLASQFWSPLHF.

This sequence joins TRBV7-8 and TRBJ1-1; TCRdb proposes TRBD1, but this gene call is untestable without DNA. The CDR3 length is 15 residues. Germline lookup yields CDR1 SGHVS and CDR2 FQNEAQ. CDR3 sequence: CASSLRQGLPLEAFF.

J is TRBJ1-2 and V is TRBV27; as DNA is missing, the TRBD1 call by TCRdb cannot be tested. This CDR3 region has 13 residues. The germline V gene has CDR1 MNHEY and CDR2 SMNVEV (reference sequence). The CDR3 here is CASSLTPEGGYTF.

The V gene is TRBV18, the J gene TRBJ2-1; TCRdb lists TRBD2, though no DNA is available to test this call. CDR3 length equals 16 residues. Germline V lookup: CDR1 KGHSH, CDR2 LQKENI. The CDR3 sequence: CASSPPVLAAYNEQFF.

This chain joins TRBV3-1 and TRBJ1-2. Germline-derived CDR1 and CDR2 are LGHDT and YNNKEL (reference sequence). This CDR3 contains 15 residues. The CDR3 protein is CASSPSLSQTYGYTF.

The genes are TRBV12-3 or TRBV12-4 and TRBJ1-6; lacking DNA, the TRBD1 call made by TCRdb goes unchecked. This CDR3 has 15 residues. This CDR3 is CASSGDRGSGSPLHF.

CDR3 sequence: CASSLTLVAEQYF. The chain links TRBV5-6 to TRBJ2-7. The CDR3 runs to 13 residues. Germline-derived CDR1 and CDR2 are SGHDT and YYEEEE.

The CDR3 loop is CAWRRELYNEQFF. V gene TRBV30 combines with J gene TRBJ2-1. The V gene's germline CDR1 is GTSNPN and CDR2 SVGIG (reference sequence). This CDR3 has 13 amino acids.

The rearrangement uses TRBV29-1 and TRBJ2-1; TCRdb calls TRBD2, which cannot be checked without DNA. The germline CDR1 and CDR2 sequences are SQVTM and ANQGSEA. The CDR3 covers 15 residues. CDR3 amino acids: CSVGLAGGLYNEQFF.

This sequence joins TRBV5-1 and TRBJ2-3; TCRdb selects TRBD1, and the lack of DNA leaves this call unchecked. Germline V CDR1 and CDR2: SGHRS, YFSETQ. CDR3 size: 15 residues. The CDR3: CASSRTGVSTDTQYF. Full variable domain (remainder filled in from reference TRBV5-1 and TRBJ2-3): KAGVTQTPRYLIKTRGQQVTLSCSPISGHRSVSWYQQTPGQGLQFLFEYFSETQRNKGNFPGRFSGRQFSNSRSEMNVSTLELGDSALYLCASSRTGVSTDTQYFGPGTRLTVL.